These 18 T cell receptor beta chains were sequenced from one sample in a study of a mutant IDH1 vaccine in newly diagnosed glioma. Specified time point: week 11, during vaccination. Vaccination used 300 ug of mutant IDH1 20-mer peptide per dose, with topical imiquimod. The repertoire was sequenced with immunoSEQ multiplex PCR; TCRdb's copy has only in-frame clones and lacks some. The sample has approximately 61,000 clones, about 80% seen once. No antigen has been identified for these receptors. The specimen was PBMCs, collected from a glioma patient whose treatment included an IDH1 peptide vaccine. All receptors come from a man in his fifties or sixties with glioma.

CDR3 amino acids: CASSTGQGYYEQYF. The CDR3, as DNA: TGTGCCAGTAGTACGGGACAGGGGTACTACGAGCAGTACTTC. The chain recombines TRBV19 with TRBJ2-7, with 10 bases lining up with TRBD1. Germline V gives CDR1 LNHDA, CDR2 SQIVND (reference sequence). This CDR3 is 14 amino acids long. V was clipped by 4 bases and J by 3 bases; unmatched bases: 3.

This clone is a singleton in its sample. V gene TRBV11-2 combines with J gene TRBJ2-5; TRBD2 might be the D (5 bases). The V end lost 4 bases, the J end lost 6 bases, and 12 bases lay between the germline ends. In germline, CDR1 is SGHAT, CDR2 FQNNGV. This CDR3 has 13 residues. CDR3 sequence (DNA): TGTGCCAGCAGCTACGGGGTGCGGCAGACCCAGTACTTC. Translating it yields CASSYGVRQTQYF.

This chain uses TRBV19 with TRBJ1-4, with 9 bases that match TRBD1. Germline V CDR1 and CDR2: LNHDA, SQIVND (reference sequence). V dropped 7 bases and J dropped 0; count of bases not matched to a gene: 9. The CDR3 spans 17 residues. As DNA, the CDR3 is TGTGCCAGTACCCCGGGACAGGGACGATCAACTAATGAAAAACTGTTTTTT. Translating gives CASTPGQGRSTNEKLFF. Together with reference TRBV19 and TRBJ1-4, the CDR3 gives the full variable domain: DGGITQSPKYLFRKEGQNVTLSCEQNLNHDAMYWYRQDPGQGLRLIYYSQIVNDFQKGDIAEGYSVSREKKESFPLTVTSAQKNPTAFYLCASTPGQGRSTNEKLFFGSGTQLSVL.

This chain connects TRBV7-2 to TRBJ2-7; D ambiguous. Germline CDR1 is SGHTA and CDR2 is FQGNSA. Trimming removed 5 bases from V and 0 bases from J, with 5 bases in between. This CDR3 spans 12 amino acids. CDR3 in amino acids: CASSPGSYEQYF. The CDR3 nucleotides read TGTGCCAGCAGCCCCGGCTCCTACGAGCAGTACTTC.

The V gene is TRBV7-9, the J gene TRBJ2-3; no reliable D call. Trimming removed 7 bases from V and 3 bases from J, with 8 bases in between. The CDR3 loop spans 12 amino acids. Germline CDR1 SEHNR, CDR2 FQNEAQ (reference sequence). The DNA of the CDR3 is TGTGCCAGCAACTCAATAACAGATACGCAGTATTTT. Translation gives CASNSITDTQYF.

The chain recombines TRBV7-2 with TRBJ2-5; 9 bases match TRBD2. The junction had 14 bases not matched to a gene; V was cut back by 2 bases and J by 7 bases. The CDR3 totals 17 residues. CDR1 SGHTA and CDR2 FQGNSA come from the germline V gene. The CDR3 nucleotides read TGTGCCAGCAGCTTAAGAGGGGCTAGCGGGGCCCGGGGGACCCAGTACTTC. Its translation: CASSLRGASGARGTQYF.

The CDR3 protein is CASSPGGPASYEQYF. DNA for the CDR3: TGTGCCAGCAGTCCAGGGGGGCCCGCATCCTACGAGCAGTACTTC. The genes are TRBV2 and TRBJ2-7; tentatively, D is TRBD1 (7 bases). The CDR3 contains 15 residues. Per germline, CDR1 SNHLY and CDR2 FYNNEI. Trimming shortened V by 5 bases and J by 1 base, and 15 bases separated the two germline ends.

This clone was observed a few times. V gene TRBV11-3 combines with J gene TRBJ2-1, with 7 bases that match TRBD2. The germline V gene encodes CDR1 SGHNT and CDR2 YENEEA. V shed 5 bases and J 10 bases; nucleotides not matched to a gene: 11. The CDR3 spans 14 residues. CDR3 DNA sequence: TGTGCCAGCAGCCTTGAAGGGACTACTGGGGAGCAGTTCTTC. It translates to CASSLEGTTGEQFF.

This clone was found once. V is TRBV30 and J is TRBJ2-7; D call uncertain. The CDR3 has 14 residues. The V gene's germline CDR1 is GTSNPN and CDR2 SVGIG (reference sequence). The V end was cut by 2 bases, the J end by 4 bases, with 15 bases between. CDR3 protein: CAWSPGRTKYEQYF. CDR3 DNA: TGTGCCTGGAGTCCCGGTAGGACCAAGTACGAGCAGTACTTC.

The V call is TRBV29-1, the J call TRBJ2-1, with 7 bases matching TRBD2. The CDR3 has 13 amino acids. CDR1 and CDR2 (germline): SQVTM, ANQGSEA. V lost 4 bases, J lost 6 bases, and 6 bases stayed unmatched. CDR3 sequence reads: CSVAGGSFNEQFF. The CDR3 DNA sequence: TGCAGCGTTGCAGGCGGGAGTTTCAATGAGCAGTTCTTC.

This clone was seen only once. The chain couples TRBV25-1 to TRBJ1-2; a possible D gene is TRBD1 (5 bases). Germline-derived CDR1 and CDR2 are MGHDK and SYGVNS. The CDR3 is made up of 14 amino acids. Deletions cut 4 bases from V and 1 base from J, with 10 bases between. The CDR3 spells CASSVGGFNYGYTF. The CDR3 bases are TGTGCCAGCAGTGTGGGGGGATTTAACTATGGCTACACCTTC.

This clone came up a few times. This chain connects TRBV6-6 to TRBJ2-7; D is perhaps TRBD1 or TRBD2 (5 bases each). The CDR3 totals 12 residues. CDR1 and CDR2 (germline): MNHNY, SVGAGI (reference sequence). The V and J ends lost 2 bases and 6 bases respectively, with 8 bases between them. Here the CDR3 reads CASSYMRGEQYF. CDR3 DNA sequence: TGTGCCAGCAGTTACATGAGGGGCGAGCAGTACTTC.

This chain connects TRBV18 to TRBJ1-3; D is ambiguous. V lost 0 bases and J lost 4, with 10 bases in between. CDR1 KGHSH and CDR2 LQKENI come from the germline V gene. The CDR3 runs 15 residues. DNA of the CDR3: TGTGCCAGCTCACCACCTCCGCGAAGCGGAAACACCATATATTTT. Amino acids: CASSPPPRSGNTIYF.

This clone has only a few counts. The chain couples TRBV2 to TRBJ2-5; tentatively, D is TRBD2 (5 bases). From germline, CDR1 is SNHLY and CDR2 FYNNEI. There are 15 residues in the CDR3. Trimming took off 7 bases at V and 4 bases at J, with 19 bases between the two ends. The CDR3 DNA reads TGTGCCAGCACAATCTCCGGACTCCCGGGAGAGACCCAGTACTTC. It encodes CASTISGLPGETQYF.

The chain recombines TRBV4-1 with TRBJ2-5; D call uncertain. From germline, CDR1 is MGHRA and CDR2 YSYEKL. V was pared by 1 base and J by 0 bases, with 12 bases between. The CDR3 length is 16 residues. CDR3 DNA: TGCGCCAGCAGCCAAGGGGTGGGGAAGAACCAAGAGACCCAGTACTTC. Translating gives CASSQGVGKNQETQYF.

This chain links TRBV2 with TRBJ2-3; TRBD1 is a possible D gene (6 bases). Trimming pared 10 bases from V and 4 bases from J, leaving 18 bases between. Germline V gene sequence: CDR1 SNHLY, CDR2 FYNNEI. The CDR3 runs 14 residues. This chain's CDR3 is CATVRGMGADTQYF. The DNA of the CDR3 is TGTGCCACCGTGAGGGGGATGGGCGCAGATACGCAGTATTTT.

This clone has a single count. The rearrangement uses TRBV2 and TRBJ2-7; D perhaps matches TRBD2 (7 bases). This CDR3 comprises 13 residues. Germline V gene lookup returns CDR1 SNHLY and CDR2 FYNNEI. V was clipped by 8 bases and J by 4 bases, with 15 bases between them. The CDR3 is CASGVGRGYEQYF. In DNA form, the CDR3 reads TGTGCCAGCGGTGTGGGGAGGGGGTACGAGCAGTACTTC.

The chain has TRBV11-1 and TRBJ1-4; D may be TRBD1 (6 bases). The ends were cut back, 5 bases at V and 7 bases at J, with 20 bases in the middle. This CDR3 spans 16 amino acids. Germline values: CDR1 SGHAT, CDR2 FQDESV (reference sequence). CDR3 region: CASSPPPEGEFEKLFF. In nucleotides, the CDR3 is TGTGCCAGCAGCCCCCCTCCCGAGGGGGAGTTTGAAAAACTGTTTTTT.